This T cell receptor (beta chain) was sequenced during a study of OX40 agonist ivuxolimab in advanced cancers. As for the study in general: Three partial responders included one hepatocellular carcinoma patient and two cutaneous melanoma patients.

This clone is a singleton in its sample. The antigen is undetermined. The V end was cut by 1 base, the J end by 1 base, with 10 bases between. The length of the CDR3 is 15 residues. Per germline, CDR1 SEHNR and CDR2 FQNEAQ (reference sequence). Notes on the study in general: Expanded clones tended on average to be more numerous among CD8+ T cells than CD4+. Partial responders at 0.1-3.0 mg/kg had among the lowest clonal expansion.

Only in-frame clones appear in the TCRdb table, and some are missing; sequencing was by immunoSEQ multiplex PCR. The data show roughly 92,000 clones, 91% seen once. This clonotype was sampled from an adult with an advanced solid tumor such as melanoma, head and neck, liver or kidney cancer. The rearrangement links TRBV7-9 to TRBJ1-1, with a possible D match to TRBD1 (6 bases). The source was CD4+ or CD8+ T cells sorted from blood, collected in a trial of the OX40 agonist ivuxolimab. Here the CDR3 DNA reads TGTGCCAGCAGCTTAGTCGGGGGCACGAACACTGAAGCTTTCTTT. Translated: CASSLVGGTNTEAFF.